This T cell receptor (beta chain) was sequenced during a study of cytomegalovirus exposure and HLA in healthy donors (dated by TCRdb to 2017 to 2019). Notes on the research overall: According to an earlier analysis of a few hundred of the donors, roughly 180 million T cells yielded 100 million or so unique TCR beta sequences and about 300 Gb of sequence data. Approximately 300 gigabases of sequencing data and roughly 81 million unique TCR sequences made up an early release that covered around 640 HLA-typed donors. Of the roughly 410 genotyped donors, roughly 76% were placed in the genetic ancestry cluster associated with self-reported Caucasian donors. The study aimed to test whether signatures of past pathogen exposure could be identified by cataloging public T cell receptors. The study profiled the T cell repertoires of about 640 subjects by immunosequencing and related them to cytomegalovirus serostatus. In addition to the first cohort of about 650 subjects, a separate validation cohort of 120 different subjects was used. The study combined high-throughput TCR immunosequencing, statistical association of individual TCRs with disease status, and machine learning to predict cytomegalovirus infection status. To study patterns of TCR occurrence, a later analysis re-analyzed previously published TCR beta repertoires from around 660 donors and added high-resolution HLA genotyping. The later analysis used no new phenotypic data to find candidate immune exposures, relying instead on TCR beta sequences and their occurrence across donors. An earlier analysis of some 500 of the donors applied high-throughput TCR beta sequencing to assess whether each TCR beta V gene segment acted as functional or pseudogenic. Alongside the repertoire data, information on donor age, sex, ethnicity and CMV serostatus was compiled. A later genetic analysis took genome-wide SNP genotypes for about 55% of the 666 donors and used that subset as a discovery cohort. Every repertoire in the discovery cohort had been generated on one and the same sequencing platform. HLA typing covered class I and class II loci at four-digit resolution. Typing coverage differed by locus: A, B, C, DRB1 and DQB1 were typed in about 620-630 donors, DQA1 in about 560, DPA1 in some 600, and DPB1 in 472. Roughly 5 DR-DQ haplotypes were treated as single units for association and clustering because of strong linkage in the cohort. Among some 400 genotyped donors of the cohort, an average of around 250,000 unique TCR beta nucleotide sequences was sequenced per donor, of which roughly 17% were non-productive. General conclusions and limits of the study: An earlier analysis of 587 of the donors showed that most TCR beta V segments appeared in productive rearrangements either about 87% or about 30% of the time, which broadly matched IMGT annotations. A further reported finding was that TCR beta sequences accurately predicted the HLA-A and HLA-B alleles for most subjects in the first cohort. Only TCR beta chains were sequenced in this cohort, and the absence of alpha or paired-chain data limited detectable features. The study listed 150 to 200 TCR beta chains as associated with cytomegalovirus. Presence/absence analyses assumed roughly uniform sequencing depth across donors, an assumption that may not hold. The only immune exposure information available for the cohort was CMV serostatus. Compared with equally common non-associated chains, HLA-associated TCR beta chains in a later analysis were more clonally expanded and had lower generation probabilities. Because HLA typing was unavailable for some donors at each locus, only the typed subset was used in association tests. Strong co-occurrence of HLA alleles, especially DR and DQ, made assigning TCR associations to individual alleles difficult. Linkage disequilibrium might explain the correlated functional status among segregating V segments, but an unknown experimental factor could not be ruled out. In a later analysis, several top co-occurrence clusters were reported to appear linked to parvovirus B19, influenza, CMV and Epstein-Barr virus. The authors suggested that the approach could potentially be generalized to other disease states and immunological phenotypes. Compared with the roughly 600-donor mean, donors in an Asian-associated ancestry cluster had fewer N-insertions in productive TCRs, according to a later genetic analysis. While some public TCRs were present in many individuals, most TCR sequences turned up only very rarely across donors. According to a later analysis, TCR association rates differed among HLA loci, with DRB1 alleles showing the most associated TCRs and HLA-C alleles showing the fewest. Some IMGT-functional V segments, including TRBV6-2 and TRBV6-3, could not be told apart with the 87-base-pair reads, so those segments were excluded. A cluster of highly shared sequence variants was judged likely to represent a technical artifact of the sequencing pipeline. A few of the identified cytomegalovirus-associated TCR beta chains were confirmed in vitro to be specific for cytomegalovirus antigens. Cytomegalovirus status was reported to be diagnosed by the classifier with high specificity and sensitivity in both the original and validation cohorts. Because counts were too low, approximately 15 rarely observed V segments, including chromosome 9 orphons, were excluded from the earlier analysis of several hundred of the donors. At a false discovery rate of 0.05, a later analysis linked roughly 17,000 TCR beta sequences to specific HLA alleles. In a later genetic analysis, a missense DCLRE1C variant was associated with V-gene and J-gene trimming of TCR beta chains, and the association was replicated in an independent cohort. In a later analysis, most CMV-associated TCR beta chains were found to appear HLA-restricted, with HLA associations seemingly driven largely by CMV exposure.

Library method: the immunoSEQ multiplex PCR assay. For the multiplex PCR, a mixture combining 60 forward primers for TCR Vbeta segments and 13 reverse primers for TCR Jbeta segments was used. The CDR3 region of rearranged TCR beta genes was amplified from genomic DNA with a multiplex PCR assay. On the Illumina HiSeq System, the amplified TCR beta libraries were sequenced as 87-base-pair reads. The authors' analysis ran thus. A later analysis tallied about 77 million unique TCR beta chains across the 700 or so repertoires, and about 12 million of those chains were shared by two or more donors. Raw reads were error-corrected and collapsed into unique sequences by a nearest-neighbor algorithm in which closely related sequences were merged to remove PCR and sequencing errors. Alignment of CDR3 sequences to IMGT reference sequences was used to assign V, D and J gene segments. For a sequence to be retained, a match of at least six nucleotides to both a V gene segment and a J gene segment was required. A rearrangement was called productive if the CDR3 had no stop codons and remained in frame with V and J, and every other rearrangement was called non-productive. Following IMGT convention, CDR3 was defined as the stretch from the second conserved V-encoded cysteine up to the conserved J-encoded phenylalanine. In an earlier analysis of more than 550 of the donors, sequences lacking an unambiguous match to a single V gene segment were excluded. In an earlier analysis of some 590 of the donors, V segments were called functional above 56.7% productive rearrangements and were called segregating when the between-donor standard deviation exceeded 5%. A statistical classification framework was built for diagnosing cytomegalovirus status from the catalog of TCR beta chain sequences. In a later analysis, V and J genes were assigned by comparing TCR nucleotide sequences against IMGT/GENE-DB human TR gene sequences. A later analysis assigned CDR3 sequences and most-parsimonious VDJ recombination scenarios with the TCRdist pipeline. A later analysis defined each TCR beta chain by its CDR3 amino acid sequence plus V-gene family, and excluded reads lacking a unique V-gene family. To address suspected cross-contamination and a sequencing artifact, a later analysis removed 592 highly shared, low-generation-probability nucleotide sequences. In a later analysis, a clonal expansion index for each public chain was calculated from normalized within-repertoire ranks of inferred template counts. Generation probabilities in a later analysis came from a VDJ recombination model fitted to out-of-frame rearrangements, and those results were checked against IGoR. In a later analysis, hypergeometric tests were used to score TCR-TCR, TCR-HLA and TCR-CMV co-occurrence, with a repertoire-size bias correction applied to TCR pairs. A later analysis estimated false discovery rates by permuting HLA or CMV assignments 20 times. In a later analysis, co-occurring TCRs were grouped with DBSCAN, and TCRdist sequence similarity was added when clustering was performed within HLA-allele-positive subsets. Co-occurrence clustering excluded repertoires with fewer than 30,000 or more than 120,000 public chains, plus five with anomalous nucleotide sharing. As stored in TCRdb, this immuneACCESS dataset retains in-frame rearrangements with V and J assigned. A fraction of the clones does not appear; measured against another copy, unresolved V genes explain less than half of the discrepancy, and the remainder lacks a known reason. V, J and clone size reflect that table, while D and trimming were determined from the DNA. In all, the sample holds roughly 160,000 clones, and over 60% of those were seen once. The ten largest account for about 14% of the sample.

Inclusive of the bounding cysteine and phenylalanine, the CDR3 is 14 residues long. This entry keeps only the CDR3 DNA: 42 bases, framed from base 1. CDR1 and CDR2 are read off the germline V gene as SNHLY and FYNNEI. The junction shows trimming of 6 bases on V and 4 bases on J, and the gene matches do not reach 6 bases of it. A few counts support this clone. The antigen it binds to is not known. The input lacks base qualities; no much larger clone sits a single base away. In total, 666 healthy bone marrow donors made up the cohort. At the time of sampling, every cohort member was nominally healthy, though immune exposures that went unrecorded were likely present. The donor was CMV seropositive and was included in the group of 300 or so seropositive cohort members. Each donor provided a peripheral blood sample, and peripheral blood mononuclear cells were used for TCR beta sequencing. The Qiagen DNeasy Blood Extraction Kit was used to extract genomic DNA from the blood cell samples.

Recombination connected TRBV2 to TRBJ1-5, with 7 bases matching TRBD1. Sequenced sample: PBMCs. The TCR originated in a man aged 50 or older in good health and CMV-seropositive. The CDR3 here reads CASRSGRGNQPQHF. The DNA reads as follows: TGTGCCAGCAGAAGTGGCAGGGGGAATCAGCCCCAGCATTTT. Full variable domain (CDR3 extended with the reference TRBV2 and TRBJ1-5 proteins): EPEVTQTPSHQVTQMGQEVILRCVPISNHLYFYWYRQILGQKVEFLVSFYNNEISEKSEIFDDQFSVERPDGSNFTLKIRSTKLEDSAMYFCASRSGRGNQPQHFGDGTRLSIL.